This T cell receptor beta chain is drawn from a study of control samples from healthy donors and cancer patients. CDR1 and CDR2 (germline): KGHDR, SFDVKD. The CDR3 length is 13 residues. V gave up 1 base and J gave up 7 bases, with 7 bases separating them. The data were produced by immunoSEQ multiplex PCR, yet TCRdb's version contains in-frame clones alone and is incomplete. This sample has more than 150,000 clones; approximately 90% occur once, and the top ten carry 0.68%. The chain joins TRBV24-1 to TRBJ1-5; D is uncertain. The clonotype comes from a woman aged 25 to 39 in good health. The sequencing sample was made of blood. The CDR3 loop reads CATSDFEGQPQHF. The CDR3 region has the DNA TGTGCCACCAGTGATTTCGAGGGCCAGCCCCAGCATTTT.